This T cell receptor beta chain was observed in a study of beta chain features in type 1 diabetes. Germline V gene lookup returns CDR1 MNHNY and CDR2 SVGAGI (reference sequence). Trimming pared 4 bases from V and 0 bases from J, leaving 13 bases between. There are 16 residues in the CDR3. Since all of the isolated RNA was reverse transcribed, expressed TCRB transcripts were what got sequenced. Clones were sequenced by immunoSEQ multiplex PCR, and TCRdb holds only the in-frame ones, with some missing. The sample holds under 250,000 clones; 12% to 15% are singletons and the top ten take more than 0.025%. General study findings and limits: Reads derived from cDNA could over-represent cells showing high TCR expression. Among patients with Type 1 diabetes, TCRB CDR3s were moderately but significantly shorter in every one of the four CD4+ subsets. For patients, the naive, central memory and Treg TCRB repertoires appeared more alike than for healthy donors.

This clone was seen a handful of times. Its specificity is not known. Material: naive CD4+ T cells from blood. This receptor was obtained from a woman aged 40-49 years in good health. The V and J genes are TRBV6-6 and TRBJ1-5, with D maybe TRBD1 (6 bases). The CDR3, as DNA: TGTGCCAGCAGTTTAGGAGGGGGGGTTAGCAATCAGCCCCAGCATTTT. Its protein is CASSLGGGVSNQPQHF.